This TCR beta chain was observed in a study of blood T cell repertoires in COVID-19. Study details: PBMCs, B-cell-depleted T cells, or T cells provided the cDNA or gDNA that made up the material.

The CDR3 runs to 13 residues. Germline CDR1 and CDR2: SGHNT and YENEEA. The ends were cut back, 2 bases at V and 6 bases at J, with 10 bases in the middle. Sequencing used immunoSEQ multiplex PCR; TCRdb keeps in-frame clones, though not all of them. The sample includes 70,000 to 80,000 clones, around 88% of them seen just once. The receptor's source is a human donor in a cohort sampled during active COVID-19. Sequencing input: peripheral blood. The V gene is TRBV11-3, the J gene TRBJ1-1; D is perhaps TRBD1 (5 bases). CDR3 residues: CASSLSRDSEAFF. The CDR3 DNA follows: TGTGCCAGCAGCTTATCGCGGGACTCTGAAGCTTTCTTT.